This TCR beta chain was identified during a study of T cells in Graves' hyperthyroidism and ophthalmopathy. Whole-study results and caveats: Researchers report that a 13 V-J model separated ophthalmopathy from stable hyperthyroidism. Blood shared most expanded thyroid clonotypes above 0.001.

Authors of the study amplified TCR beta CDR3 regions from RNA transcripts. A first-round RT-PCR of the TCR CDR3 used the HTBI primer set. TCRdb re-derived calls from the multiplex PCR reads in MiXCR, one entry per CDR3 protein. The sample has fewer than 450,000 distinct CDR3 sequences, approximately 16% seen once. This CDR3 has 15 amino acids. From germline, CDR1 is SGHNT and CDR2 YYREEE (reference sequence). Trimming cost V 4 bases and J 5 bases; bases outside gene matches: 11. Details on this clonotype: No antigen is known for it.

Ophthalmopathy patients had Clinical Activity Score at least 3, NOSPECS grade at least 4, duration under 3 months. Researchers barred patients who had uncontrolled infection, other autoimmune disease, pregnancy or lactation. The material sequenced was blood. The chain combines TRBV5-4 with TRBJ1-1, with 7 positions matching TRBD1. The TCR was taken from a woman aged 55-70 years with Graves' ophthalmopathy. This chain's CDR3 is CASSPGGGGLTEAFF. The CDR3 DNA is TGTGCCAGCAGCCCAGGGGGGGGCGGGTTAACTGAAGCTTTCTTT.